This T cell receptor (beta chain) was obtained from a study of PD-1 blockade in classical Hodgkin lymphoma. Clones were read by immunoSEQ multiplex PCR, and TCRdb kept only the in-frame ones, dropping some. The sample has around 30,000 clones, roughly 82% seen once. Every patient relapsed after autologous stem cell transplantation, and brentuximab vedotin exposure varied. As to this clone: The antigen is undetermined.

The CDR3 extends over 19 amino acids. Germline CDR1 and CDR2: KGHSH and LQKENI. V lost 4 bases, J lost 2 bases, and 24 bases lay in between. General study results and limits: The authors have not defined what causes the repertoire differences, possibly disease activity or prior therapy.

The chain couples TRBV18 to TRBJ1-5, with TRBD1 as a possible D gene (6 bases). The specimen comprised peripheral blood mononuclear cells (PBMCs), sampled at baseline. The receptor comes from a human donor with classical Hodgkin lymphoma. In nucleotides, the CDR3 is TGTGCCAGCTCACGATACGATGCTGGGGGGCTGTTCGGCAATCAGCCCCAGCATTTT. The encoded protein is CASSRYDAGGLFGNQPQHF.